The TCR beta chain under discussion was sequenced for a study of long-term antiretroviral therapy in people with HIV. General observations from the study: No data were available on ART adherence, viral resistance or therapy changes. ART was followed by higher diversity that remained below transplant donor controls.

V was pared by 2 bases and J by 0 bases, with 9 bases between. This CDR3 has 15 amino acids. CDR1 and CDR2 (germline): SGHRS, YFSETQ. Of note for this clone: Its specificity is not known.

The immunoSEQ assay was v3.0, run at survey level. Measured with immunoSEQ multiplex PCR; TCRdb has only the in-frame clones, and not every one. The sample lists 40,000 or so clones, around four fifths occurring once. Source: unsorted PBMCs, taken 1 year after starting antiretroviral therapy. The receptor's source is a young man with HIV. The chain couples TRBV5-1 to TRBJ2-1, with D possibly TRBD2 on 6 matching bases. For the CDR3, the DNA is TGCGCCAGCAGCTTAGACGGGAGCTCCTACAATGAGCAGTTCTTC. It yields the protein CASSLDGSSYNEQFF.